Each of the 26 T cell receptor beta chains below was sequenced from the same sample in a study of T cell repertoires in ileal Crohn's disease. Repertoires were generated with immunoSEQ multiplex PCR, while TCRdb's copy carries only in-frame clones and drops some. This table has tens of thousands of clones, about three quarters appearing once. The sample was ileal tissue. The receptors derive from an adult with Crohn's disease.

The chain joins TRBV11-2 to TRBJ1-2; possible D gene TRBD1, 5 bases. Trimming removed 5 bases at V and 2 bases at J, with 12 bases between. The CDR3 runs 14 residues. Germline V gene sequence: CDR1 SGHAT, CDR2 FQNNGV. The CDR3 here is CASSSRQTNYGYTF. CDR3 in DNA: TGTGCCAGCAGCAGTAGACAGACAAACTATGGCTACACCTTC.

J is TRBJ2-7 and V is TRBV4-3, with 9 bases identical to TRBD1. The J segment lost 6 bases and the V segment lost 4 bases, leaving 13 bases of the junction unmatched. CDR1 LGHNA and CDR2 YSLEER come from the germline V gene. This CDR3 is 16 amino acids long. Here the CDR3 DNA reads TGCGCCAGCAGCCCTGGACCGGGACAGGGTTTGGGCGAGCAGTACTTC. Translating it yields CASSPGPGQGLGEQYF.

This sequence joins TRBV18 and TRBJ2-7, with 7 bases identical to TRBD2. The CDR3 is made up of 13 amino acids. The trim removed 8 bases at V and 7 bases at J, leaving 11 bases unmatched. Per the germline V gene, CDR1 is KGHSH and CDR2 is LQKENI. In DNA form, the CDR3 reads TGTGCCAGCCAGCAAGTCACAGCGGGAGAGCAGTACTTC. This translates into CASQQVTAGEQYF.

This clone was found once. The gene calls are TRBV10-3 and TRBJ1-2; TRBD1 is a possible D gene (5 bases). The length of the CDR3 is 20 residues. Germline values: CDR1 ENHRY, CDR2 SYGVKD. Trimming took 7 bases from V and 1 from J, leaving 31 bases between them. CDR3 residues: CAIMEFKRGGRNHFNYGYTF. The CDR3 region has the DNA TGTGCCATCATGGAATTCAAGCGGGGCGGTAGGAACCATTTTAACTATGGCTACACCTTC.

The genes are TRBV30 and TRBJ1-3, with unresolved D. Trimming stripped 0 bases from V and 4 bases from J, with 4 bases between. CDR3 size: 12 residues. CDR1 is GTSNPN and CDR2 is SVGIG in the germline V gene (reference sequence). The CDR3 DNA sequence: TGTGCCTGGAGTGTACAAGGAAACACCATATATTTT. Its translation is CAWSVQGNTIYF.

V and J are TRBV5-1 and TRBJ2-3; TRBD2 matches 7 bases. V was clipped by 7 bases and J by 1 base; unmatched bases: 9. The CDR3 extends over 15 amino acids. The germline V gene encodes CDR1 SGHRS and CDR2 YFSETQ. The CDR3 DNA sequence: TGCGCCAGCTCAATGTGGGGGGGACGCACAGATACGCAGTATTTT. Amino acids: CASSMWGGRTDTQYF.

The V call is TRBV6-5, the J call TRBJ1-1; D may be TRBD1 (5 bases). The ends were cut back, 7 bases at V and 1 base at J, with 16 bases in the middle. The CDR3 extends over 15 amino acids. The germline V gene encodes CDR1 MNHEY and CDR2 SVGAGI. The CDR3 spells CASTGTRWENTEAFF. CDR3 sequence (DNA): TGTGCCAGCACTGGGACTAGATGGGAGAACACTGAAGCTTTCTTT.

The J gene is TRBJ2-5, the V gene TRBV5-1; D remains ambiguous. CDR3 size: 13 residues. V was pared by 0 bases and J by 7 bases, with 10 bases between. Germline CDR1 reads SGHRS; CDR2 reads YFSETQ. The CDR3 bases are TGCGCCAGCAGCTTGGGCAGCGAAGGGACCCAGTACTTC. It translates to CASSLGSEGTQYF.

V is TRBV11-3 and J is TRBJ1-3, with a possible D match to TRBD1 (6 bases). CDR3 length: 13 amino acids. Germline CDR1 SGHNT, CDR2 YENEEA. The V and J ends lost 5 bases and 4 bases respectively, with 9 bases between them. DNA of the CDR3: TGTGCCAGCAGCCGAGGGGGAGGAAACACCATATATTTT. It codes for CASSRGGGNTIYF.

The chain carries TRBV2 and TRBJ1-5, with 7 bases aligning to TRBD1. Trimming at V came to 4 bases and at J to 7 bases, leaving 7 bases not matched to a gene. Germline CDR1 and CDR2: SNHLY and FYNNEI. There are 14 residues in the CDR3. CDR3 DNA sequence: TGTGCCAGCAGTGGACAGGGACCCGCGCAGCCCCAGCATTTT. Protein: CASSGQGPAQPQHF.

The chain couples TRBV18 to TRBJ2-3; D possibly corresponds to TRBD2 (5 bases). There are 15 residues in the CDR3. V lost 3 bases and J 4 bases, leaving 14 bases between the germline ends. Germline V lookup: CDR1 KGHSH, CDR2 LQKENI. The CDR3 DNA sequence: TGTGCCAGCTCACCGCGTCAGGAGGCCGCAGATACGCAGTATTTT. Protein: CASSPRQEAADTQYF.

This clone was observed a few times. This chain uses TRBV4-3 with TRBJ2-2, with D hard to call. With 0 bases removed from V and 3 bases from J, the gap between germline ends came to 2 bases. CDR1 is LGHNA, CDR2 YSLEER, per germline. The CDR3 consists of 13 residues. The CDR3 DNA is TGCGCCAGCAGCCAAGACTACACCGGGGAGCTGTTTTTT. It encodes CASSQDYTGELFF.

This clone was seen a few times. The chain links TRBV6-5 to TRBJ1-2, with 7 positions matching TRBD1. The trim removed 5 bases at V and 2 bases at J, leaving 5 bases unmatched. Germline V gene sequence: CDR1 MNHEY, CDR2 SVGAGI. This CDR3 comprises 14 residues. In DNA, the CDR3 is TGTGCCAGCAGTCCCGGACAGGCCAACTATGGCTACACCTTC. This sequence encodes CASSPGQANYGYTF.

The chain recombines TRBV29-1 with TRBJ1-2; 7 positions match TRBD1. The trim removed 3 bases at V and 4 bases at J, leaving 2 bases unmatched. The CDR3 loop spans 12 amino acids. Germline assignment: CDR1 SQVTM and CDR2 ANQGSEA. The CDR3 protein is CSVDDRVYGYTF. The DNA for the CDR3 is TGCAGCGTTGATGACAGGGTCTATGGCTACACCTTC.

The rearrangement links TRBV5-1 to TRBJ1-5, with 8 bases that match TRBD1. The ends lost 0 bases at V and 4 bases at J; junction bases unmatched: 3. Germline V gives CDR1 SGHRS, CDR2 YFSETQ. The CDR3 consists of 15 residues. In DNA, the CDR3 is TGCGCCAGCAGCTTGGAAGGGACAGGAAATCAGCCCCAGCATTTT. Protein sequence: CASSLEGTGNQPQHF.

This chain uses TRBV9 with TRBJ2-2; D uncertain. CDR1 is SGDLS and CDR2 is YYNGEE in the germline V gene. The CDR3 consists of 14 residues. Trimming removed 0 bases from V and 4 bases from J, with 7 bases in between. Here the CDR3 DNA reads TGTGCCAGCAGCGTAGGTTCCTTCACCGGGGAGCTGTTTTTT. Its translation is CASSVGSFTGELFF.

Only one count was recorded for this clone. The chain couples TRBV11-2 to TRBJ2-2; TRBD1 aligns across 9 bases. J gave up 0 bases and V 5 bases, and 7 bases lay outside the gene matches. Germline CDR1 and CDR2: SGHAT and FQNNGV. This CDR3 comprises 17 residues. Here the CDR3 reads CASSPRGQGPNTGELFF. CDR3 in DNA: TGTGCCAGCAGCCCACGGGGACAGGGACCGAACACCGGGGAGCTGTTTTTT. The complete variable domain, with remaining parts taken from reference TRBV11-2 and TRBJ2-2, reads EAGVAQSPRYKIIEKRQSVAFWCNPISGHATLYWYQQILGQGPKLLIQFQNNGVVDDSQLPKDRFSAERLKGVDSTLKIQPAKLEDSAVYLCASSPRGQGPNTGELFFGEGSRLTVL.

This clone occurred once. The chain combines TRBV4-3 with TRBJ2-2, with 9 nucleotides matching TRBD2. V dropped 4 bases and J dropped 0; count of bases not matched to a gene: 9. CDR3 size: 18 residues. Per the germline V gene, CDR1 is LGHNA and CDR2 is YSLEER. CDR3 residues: CASSPRTAGGANTGELFF. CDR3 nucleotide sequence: TGCGCCAGCAGCCCAAGGACAGCGGGGGGCGCGAACACCGGGGAGCTGTTTTTT.

The CDR3 DNA reads TGTGCCAGCAGCATCGACAGGGGGCTCGGCTACACCTTC. Protein: CASSIDRGLGYTF. The chain uses TRBV6-5 and TRBJ1-2, with TRBD1 identical over 10 bases. This CDR3 is 13 amino acids long. CDR1 and CDR2 from the germline V gene are MNHEY and SVGAGI. The V segment lost 6 bases and the J segment 8 bases; nucleotides outside the gene matches: 6.

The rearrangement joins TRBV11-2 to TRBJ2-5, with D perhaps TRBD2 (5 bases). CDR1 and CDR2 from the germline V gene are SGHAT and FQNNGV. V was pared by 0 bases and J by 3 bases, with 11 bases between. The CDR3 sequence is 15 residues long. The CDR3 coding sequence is TGTGCCAGCAGCTTAGATATAGCGCCCAAAGAGACCCAGTACTTC. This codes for CASSLDIAPKETQYF.

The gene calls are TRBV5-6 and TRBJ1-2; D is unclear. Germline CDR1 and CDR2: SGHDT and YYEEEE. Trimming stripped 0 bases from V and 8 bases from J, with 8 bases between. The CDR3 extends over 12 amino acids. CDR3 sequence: CASSLAWEGYTF. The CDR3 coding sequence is TGTGCCAGCAGCTTGGCGTGGGAGGGCTACACCTTC.

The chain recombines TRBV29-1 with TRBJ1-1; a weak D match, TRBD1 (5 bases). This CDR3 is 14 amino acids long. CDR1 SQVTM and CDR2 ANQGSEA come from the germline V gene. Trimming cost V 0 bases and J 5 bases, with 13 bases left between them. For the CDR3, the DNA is TGCAGCGTTGAAGATGGGGAGGGGAGGACTGAAGCTTTCTTT. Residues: CSVEDGEGRTEAFF.

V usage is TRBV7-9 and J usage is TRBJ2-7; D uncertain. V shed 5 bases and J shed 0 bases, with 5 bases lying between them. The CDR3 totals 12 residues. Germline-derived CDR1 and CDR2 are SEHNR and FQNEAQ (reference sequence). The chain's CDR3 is CASSVGSYEQYF. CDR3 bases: TGTGCCAGCAGCGTCGGCTCCTACGAGCAGTACTTC.

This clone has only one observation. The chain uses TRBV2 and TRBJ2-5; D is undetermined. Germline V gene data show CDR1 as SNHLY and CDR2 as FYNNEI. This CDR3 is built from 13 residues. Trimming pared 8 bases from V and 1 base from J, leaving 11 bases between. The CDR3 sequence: CASLGYPQETQYF. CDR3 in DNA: TGTGCCAGCCTCGGTTACCCCCAAGAGACCCAGTACTTC.

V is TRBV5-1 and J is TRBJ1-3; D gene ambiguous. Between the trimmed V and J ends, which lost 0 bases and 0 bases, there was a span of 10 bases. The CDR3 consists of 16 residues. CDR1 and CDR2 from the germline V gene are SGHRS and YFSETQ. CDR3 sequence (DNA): TGCGCCAGCAGCTTGGCCACGGGAGTCTCTGGAAACACCATATATTTT. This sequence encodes CASSLATGVSGNTIYF.

CDR3 in amino acids: CASEDGGDGYTF. In DNA form, the CDR3 reads TGTGCCAGCGAGGACGGAGGTGATGGCTACACCTTC. V and J are TRBV6-6 and TRBJ1-2; no clear D. V shed 8 bases and J shed 6 bases, with 13 bases lying between them. The CDR3 spans 12 residues. Germline V lookup: CDR1 MNHNY, CDR2 SVGAGI (reference sequence).